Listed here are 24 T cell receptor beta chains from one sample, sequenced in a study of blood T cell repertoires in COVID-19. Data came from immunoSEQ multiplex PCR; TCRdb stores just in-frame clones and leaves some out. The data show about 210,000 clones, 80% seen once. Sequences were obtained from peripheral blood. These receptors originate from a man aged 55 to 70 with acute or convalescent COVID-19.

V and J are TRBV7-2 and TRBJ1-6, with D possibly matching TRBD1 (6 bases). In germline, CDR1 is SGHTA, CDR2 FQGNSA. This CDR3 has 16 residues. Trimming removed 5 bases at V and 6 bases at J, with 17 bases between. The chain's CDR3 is CASSPQGTGANSPLHF. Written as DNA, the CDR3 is TGTGCCAGCAGCCCTCAGGGGACCGGGGCTAATTCACCCCTCCACTTT.

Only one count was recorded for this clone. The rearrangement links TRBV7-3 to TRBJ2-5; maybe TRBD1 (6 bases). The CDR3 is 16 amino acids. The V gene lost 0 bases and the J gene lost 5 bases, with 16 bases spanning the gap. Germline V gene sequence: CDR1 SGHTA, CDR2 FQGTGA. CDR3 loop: CASSLTPYRETETQYF. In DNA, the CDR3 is TGTGCCAGCAGCTTAACACCGTACAGGGAAACGGAGACCCAGTACTTC. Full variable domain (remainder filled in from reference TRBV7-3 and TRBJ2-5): GAGVSQTPSNKVTEKGKYVELRCDPISGHTALYWYRQSLGQGPEFLIYFQGTGAADDSGLPNDRFFAVRPEGSVSTLKIQRTERGDSAVYLCASSLTPYRETETQYFGPGTRLLVL.

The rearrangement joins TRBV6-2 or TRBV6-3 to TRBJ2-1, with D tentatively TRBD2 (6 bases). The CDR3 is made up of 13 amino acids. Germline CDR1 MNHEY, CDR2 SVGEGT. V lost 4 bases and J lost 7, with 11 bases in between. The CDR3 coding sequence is TGTGCCAGCAGTTGGGACCGGGGGAATGAGCAGTTCTTC. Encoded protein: CASSWDRGNEQFF.

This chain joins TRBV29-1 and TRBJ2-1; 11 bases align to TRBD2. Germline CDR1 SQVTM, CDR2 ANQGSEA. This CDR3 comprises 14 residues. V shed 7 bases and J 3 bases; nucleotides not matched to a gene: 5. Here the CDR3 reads CSGLLAGGYNEQFF. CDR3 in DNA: TGCAGCGGTCTGCTAGCGGGGGGCTACAATGAGCAGTTCTTC.

For the CDR3, the DNA is TGTGCCAGCAGTTTCCCCACTAGCGGGAGGGCCGATGGCACAGATACGCAGTATTTT. Its translation is CASSFPTSGRADGTDTQYF. V and J are TRBV27 and TRBJ2-3; 13 bases match TRBD2. There are 19 residues in the CDR3. Per the germline V gene, CDR1 is MNHEY and CDR2 is SMNVEV (reference sequence). The J segment lost 1 base and the V segment lost 3 bases, leaving 10 bases of the junction unmatched.

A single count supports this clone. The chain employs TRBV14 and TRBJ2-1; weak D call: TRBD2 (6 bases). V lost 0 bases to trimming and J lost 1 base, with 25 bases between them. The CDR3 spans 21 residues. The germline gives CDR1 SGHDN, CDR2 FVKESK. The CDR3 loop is CASSQDVESMGGGISYNEQFF. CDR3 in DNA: TGTGCCAGCAGCCAAGATGTGGAGTCGATGGGGGGAGGAATATCCTACAATGAGCAGTTCTTC.

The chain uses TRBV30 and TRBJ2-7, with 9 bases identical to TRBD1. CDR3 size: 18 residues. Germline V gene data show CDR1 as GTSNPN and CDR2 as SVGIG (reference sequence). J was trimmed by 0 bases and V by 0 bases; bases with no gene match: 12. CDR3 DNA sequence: TGTGCCTGGAGTGTTAGGCACAGGGGGCAGTTGGACTCCTACGAGCAGTACTTC. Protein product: CAWSVRHRGQLDSYEQYF.

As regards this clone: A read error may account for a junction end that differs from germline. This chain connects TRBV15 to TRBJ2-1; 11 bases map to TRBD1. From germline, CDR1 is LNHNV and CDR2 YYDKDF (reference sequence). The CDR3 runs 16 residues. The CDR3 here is CTTRLNRDRGLDEQFF. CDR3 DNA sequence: TGTACCACAAGACTAAACCGGGACAGGGGGTTGGATGAGCAGTTCTTC.

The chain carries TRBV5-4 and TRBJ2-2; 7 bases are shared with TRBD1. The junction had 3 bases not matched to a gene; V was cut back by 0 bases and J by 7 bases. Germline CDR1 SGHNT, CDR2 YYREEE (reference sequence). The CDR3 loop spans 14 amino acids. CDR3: CASSLDRGGGELFF. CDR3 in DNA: TGTGCCAGCAGCTTGGACAGGGGCGGCGGGGAGCTGTTTTTT.

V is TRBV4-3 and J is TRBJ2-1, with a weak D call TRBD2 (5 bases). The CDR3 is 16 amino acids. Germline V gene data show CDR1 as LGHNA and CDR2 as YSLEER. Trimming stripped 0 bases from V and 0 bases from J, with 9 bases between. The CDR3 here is CASSQDRTSSYNEQFF. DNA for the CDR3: TGCGCCAGCAGCCAAGATAGGACTTCCTCCTACAATGAGCAGTTCTTC.

CDR3 DNA sequence: TGTGCCAGTAGTATACAGGGGGCGATGGGCACTGAAGCTTTCTTT. Its protein product is CASSIQGAMGTEAFF. The chain carries TRBV19 and TRBJ1-1, with 8 bases lining up with TRBD1. CDR1 is LNHDA, CDR2 SQIVND, per germline (reference sequence). The CDR3 length is 15 residues. J was trimmed by 4 bases and V by 2 bases; bases with no gene match: 6.

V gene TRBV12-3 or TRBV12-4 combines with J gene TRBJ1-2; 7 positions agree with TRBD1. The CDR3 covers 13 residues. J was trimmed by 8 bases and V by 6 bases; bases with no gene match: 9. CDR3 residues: CASSRRQGGGYTF. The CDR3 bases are TGTGCCAGCAGCAGACGACAGGGTGGAGGCTACACCTTC.

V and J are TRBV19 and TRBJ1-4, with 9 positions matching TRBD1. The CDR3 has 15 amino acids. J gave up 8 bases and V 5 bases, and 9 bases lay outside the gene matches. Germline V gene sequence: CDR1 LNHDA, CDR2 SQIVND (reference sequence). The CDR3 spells CASSGGTGRSEKLFF. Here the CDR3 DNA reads TGTGCCAGTAGTGGGGGGACAGGGAGAAGCGAAAAACTGTTTTTT.

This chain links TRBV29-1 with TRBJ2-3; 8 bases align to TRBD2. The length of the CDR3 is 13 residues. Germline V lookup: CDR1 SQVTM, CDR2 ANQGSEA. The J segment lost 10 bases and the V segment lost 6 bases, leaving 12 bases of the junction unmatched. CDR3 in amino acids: CSVGSIAGTAQYF. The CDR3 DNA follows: TGCAGCGTCGGTTCAATAGCGGGAACGGCGCAGTATTTT.

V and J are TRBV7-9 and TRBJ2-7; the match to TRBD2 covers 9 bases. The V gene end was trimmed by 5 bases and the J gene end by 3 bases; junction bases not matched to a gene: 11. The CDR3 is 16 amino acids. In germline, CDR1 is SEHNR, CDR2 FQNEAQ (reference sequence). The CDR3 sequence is CASSTPLRGGLYEQYF. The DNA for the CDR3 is TGTGCCAGCAGCACCCCTTTGCGGGGGGGACTCTACGAGCAGTACTTC.

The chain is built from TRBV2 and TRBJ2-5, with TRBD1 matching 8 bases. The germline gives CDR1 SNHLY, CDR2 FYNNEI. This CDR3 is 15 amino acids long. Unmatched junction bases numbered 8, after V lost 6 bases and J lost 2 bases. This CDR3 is CASRPDRGPQETQYF. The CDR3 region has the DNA TGTGCCAGCAGACCCGACAGGGGCCCTCAAGAGACCCAGTACTTC.

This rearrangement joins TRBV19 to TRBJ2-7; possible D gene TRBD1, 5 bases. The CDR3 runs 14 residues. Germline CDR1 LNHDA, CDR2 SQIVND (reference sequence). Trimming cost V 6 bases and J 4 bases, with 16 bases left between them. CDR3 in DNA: TGTGCCAGTAGCCTGACACTTCAGGGTTACGAGCAGTACTTC. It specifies CASSLTLQGYEQYF.

DNA for the CDR3: TGCGCCAGCAGCCCCACCCCATCTACAGGGAACACTGAAGCTTTCTTT. Its translation: CASSPTPSTGNTEAFF. This sequence joins TRBV4-1 and TRBJ1-1; D may be TRBD1 (5 bases). V was clipped by 4 bases and J by 1 base, with 16 bases between them. The germline gives CDR1 MGHRA, CDR2 YSYEKL. The CDR3 length is 16 residues.

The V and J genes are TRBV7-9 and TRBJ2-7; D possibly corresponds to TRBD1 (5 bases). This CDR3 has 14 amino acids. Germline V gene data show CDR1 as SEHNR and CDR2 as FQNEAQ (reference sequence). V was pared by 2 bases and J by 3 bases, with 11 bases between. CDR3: CASSLQGIIYEQYF. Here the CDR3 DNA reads TGTGCCAGCAGCTTACAGGGAATAATCTACGAGCAGTACTTC.

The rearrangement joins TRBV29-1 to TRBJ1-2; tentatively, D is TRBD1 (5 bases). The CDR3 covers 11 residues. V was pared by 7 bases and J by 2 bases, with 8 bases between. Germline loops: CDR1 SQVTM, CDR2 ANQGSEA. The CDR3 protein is CSAGHNYGYTF. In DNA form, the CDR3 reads TGCAGCGCCGGACACAACTATGGCTACACCTTC.

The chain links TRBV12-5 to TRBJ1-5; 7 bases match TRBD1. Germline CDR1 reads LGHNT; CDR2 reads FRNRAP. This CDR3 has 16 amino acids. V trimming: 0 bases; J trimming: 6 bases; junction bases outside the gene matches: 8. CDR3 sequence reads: CASGLVVRGIVQPQHF. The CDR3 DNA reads TGTGCTAGTGGTTTGGTTGTCAGGGGGATCGTTCAGCCCCAGCATTTT. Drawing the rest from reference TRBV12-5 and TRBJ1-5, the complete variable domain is DARVTQTPRHKVTEMGQEVTMRCQPILGHNTVFWYRQTMMQGLELLAYFRNRAPLDDSGMPKDRFSAEMPDATLATLKIQPSEPRDSAVYFCASGLVVRGIVQPQHFGDGTRLSIL.

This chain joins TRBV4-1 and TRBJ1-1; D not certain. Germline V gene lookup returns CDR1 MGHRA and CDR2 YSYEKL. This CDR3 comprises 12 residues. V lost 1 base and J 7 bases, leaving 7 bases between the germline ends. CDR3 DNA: TGCGCCAGCAGCCAAGGGGGAGGTGAAGCTTTCTTT. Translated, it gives CASSQGGGEAFF.

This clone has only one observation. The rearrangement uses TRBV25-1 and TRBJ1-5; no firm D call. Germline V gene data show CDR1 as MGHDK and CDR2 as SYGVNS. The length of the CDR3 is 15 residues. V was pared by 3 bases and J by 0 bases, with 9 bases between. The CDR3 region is CASSESTDSNQPQHF. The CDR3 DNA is TGTGCCAGCAGTGAGTCGACTGATAGCAATCAGCCCCAGCATTTT.

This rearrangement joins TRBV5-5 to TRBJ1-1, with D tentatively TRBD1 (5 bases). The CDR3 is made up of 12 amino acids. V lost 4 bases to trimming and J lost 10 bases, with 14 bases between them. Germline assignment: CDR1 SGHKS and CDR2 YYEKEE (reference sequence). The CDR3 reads CASSGDPGGAFF. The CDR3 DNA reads TGTGCCAGCAGCGGGGACCCCGGGGGAGCTTTCTTT.